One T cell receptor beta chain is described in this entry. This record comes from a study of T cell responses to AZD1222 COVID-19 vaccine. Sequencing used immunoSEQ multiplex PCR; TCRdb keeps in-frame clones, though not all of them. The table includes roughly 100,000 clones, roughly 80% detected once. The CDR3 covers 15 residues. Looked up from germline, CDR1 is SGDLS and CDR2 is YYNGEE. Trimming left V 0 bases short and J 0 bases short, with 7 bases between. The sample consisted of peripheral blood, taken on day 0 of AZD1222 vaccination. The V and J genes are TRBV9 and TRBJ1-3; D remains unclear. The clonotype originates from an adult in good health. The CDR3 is CASSVEGSSGNTIYF. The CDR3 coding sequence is TGTGCCAGCAGCGTAGAGGGCAGCTCTGGAAACACCATATATTTT.